This T cell receptor (beta chain) was sequenced in a study of cytomegalovirus exposure and HLA in healthy donors. A word on this clone: The antigen is unknown.

The PCR was carried out with 60 Vbeta primers and 13 Jbeta primers. Profiling relied on immunoSEQ multiplex PCR, and the TCRdb table lists in-frame clones only, not all of them. The ten top clones account for 0.74%, within a sample of about 200,000 clones. Study-wide results and limits: Productive rates of about 87% or about 30% were seen for most TCR beta V segments in an earlier analysis. Investigators reported over 150 TCR beta chains as tied to cytomegalovirus. Later analysis reportedly placed an Asian-associated ancestry cluster below the approximately 650-donor mean in N-insertions.

This receptor was identified in a boy younger than 18 in good health and CMV-seronegative. Specimen: PBMCs.

The CDR3 sequence is CASSEGQGAAFF. Written as DNA, the CDR3 is TGTGCCAGCAGCGAAGGACAGGGCGCAGCTTTCTTT. V and J are TRBV7-3 and TRBJ1-1; 8 bases map to TRBD1. The germline V gene has CDR1 SGHTA and CDR2 FQGTGA. V dropped 5 bases and J dropped 10; count of bases not matched to a gene: 6. The CDR3 runs 12 residues.